The clone carrying this T cell receptor beta chain was counted ten times or more. Its antigen remains unidentified. The sample originates from a study of identical twins. Points from the study as a whole: For out-of-frame alpha sequences shared by twins, low generation probability was in excess.

Each CDR3 protein gets one entry after TCRdb re-called the 5' RACE reads with MiXCR. Of approximately 260,000 distinct CDR3 sequences in the sample, 6.5% to 9.5% were seen once. Trimming shortened V by 0 bases and J by 1 base, and 7 bases separated the two germline ends. Germline V gene lookup returns CDR1 SQVTM and CDR2 ANQGSEA. The CDR3 contains 15 residues. The sample was also linked to a second study, of yellow fever vaccine responses in identical twins. This second report adds: As reported, the vaccine T cell response of twins seemed partly convergent and partly personalized.

The J gene is TRBJ2-6, the V gene TRBV29-1; D gene uncertain. Source material: CD8+ T cells sorted from blood. The TCR was taken from a woman aged 18 to 35 in good health. DNA for the CDR3: TGCAGCGTTGAAGATAAGCTGTCTGGGGCCAACGTCCTGACTTTC. Amino acid sequence: CSVEDKLSGANVLTF.